This TCR beta chain came from a study of shared T cell receptors in the human thymus. The V segment lost 1 base and the J segment 3 bases; nucleotides outside the gene matches: 10. The CDR3 loop spans 17 amino acids. Germline-derived CDR1 and CDR2 are MGHRA and YSYEKL. Sequenced by immunoSEQ multiplex PCR; TCRdb stores in-frame clones only, minus some. The repertoire includes hundreds of thousands of clones, roughly 86% of them detected once, and about 0.0094% sits in the top ten. This clone was recorded once. These records were also assigned to another study, of human thymus T cells. That paper states: Donor material was obtained from healthy Finnish infants undergoing corrective surgery for congenital heart defects. Surgeons resected thymus tissue during corrective heart surgery.

V and J are TRBV4-1 and TRBJ1-1; 8 bases fit TRBD1. Material: thymocytes. The TCR sequence derives from a boy less than two years old with a congenital heart defect. The CDR3 DNA reads TGCGCCAGCAGCCAAGGGATCCCAGGGGGCTCGGACACTGAAGCTTTCTTT. This sequence encodes CASSQGIPGGSDTEAFF.